The rows below give T cell receptor beta chains drawn from one sample of a study of early stage breast cancer tumors. Measured with immunoSEQ multiplex PCR; TCRdb has only the in-frame clones, and not every one. The repertoire holds about 72,000 clones, approximately 80% seen once, with about 3.6% in the top ten. The sample taken for sequencing was blood. These receptors originate from a person between 55 and 69 years old with breast cancer. CDR3s include the opening cysteine and the closing phenylalanine or tryptophan. D genes are given only for firm matches.

D gene | J gene | V gene | CDR3 protein
- | TRBJ2-1 | TRBV18 | CASSPPSFNQNNEGQFF
- | TRBJ2-3 | TRBV4-1 | CASSQTVLPTDTQYF
TRBD1 | TRBJ1-2 | TRBV4-3 | CASSQDRGTGPGGYTF
- | TRBJ1-1 | TRBV5-1 | CASSLLQGTSRAFF
TRBD1 | TRBJ1-2 | TRBV5-6 | CASSPQTGRFNYGYTF
TRBD1 | TRBJ1-2 | TRBV28 | CASMRQGTRGYTF
TRBD1 | TRBJ1-5 | TRBV28 | CASSYRGSGNQPQHF
- | TRBJ2-5 | TRBV23-1 | CASSQTERAALQETQYF
- | TRBJ1-3 | TRBV9 | CASSDGTGNTIYF
- | TRBJ2-2 | TRBV7-9 | CASSPDLSTGELFF
TRBD1 | TRBJ2-5 | TRBV18 | CASSVNQGAQETQYF
TRBD1 | TRBJ2-7 | TRBV5-5 | CASSLGQSYEQYF
- | TRBJ1-6 | TRBV7-2 | CASSLRWGSPLHF
- | TRBJ1-6 | TRBV4-2 | CASSQGVIGITLNSPLHF
TRBD1 | TRBJ2-7 | TRBV6-6 | CASKRGLEEQYF
TRBD2 | TRBJ2-3 | TRBV4-3 | CASSQDTWLAGGDTQYF
- | TRBJ2-2 | TRBV30 | CAWSVRLRDTGELFF
- | TRBJ2-1 | TRBV5-1 | CASSLAERREQFF
- | TRBJ1-5 | TRBV11-2 | CASSLGPNQPQHF
- | TRBJ1-5 | TRBV4-1 | CASSQDLQGNQPQHF
- | TRBJ2-5 | TRBV5-1 | CASSSMDGQETQYF
- | TRBJ1-2 | TRBV5-4 | CASSPDRLNYGYTF
- | TRBJ1-3 | TRBV4-2 | CASSQKDRDSGNTIYF
- | TRBJ1-4 | TRBV5-8 | CASSALGKLFF
- | TRBJ1-1 | TRBV11-2 | CASSLGVLSEAFF